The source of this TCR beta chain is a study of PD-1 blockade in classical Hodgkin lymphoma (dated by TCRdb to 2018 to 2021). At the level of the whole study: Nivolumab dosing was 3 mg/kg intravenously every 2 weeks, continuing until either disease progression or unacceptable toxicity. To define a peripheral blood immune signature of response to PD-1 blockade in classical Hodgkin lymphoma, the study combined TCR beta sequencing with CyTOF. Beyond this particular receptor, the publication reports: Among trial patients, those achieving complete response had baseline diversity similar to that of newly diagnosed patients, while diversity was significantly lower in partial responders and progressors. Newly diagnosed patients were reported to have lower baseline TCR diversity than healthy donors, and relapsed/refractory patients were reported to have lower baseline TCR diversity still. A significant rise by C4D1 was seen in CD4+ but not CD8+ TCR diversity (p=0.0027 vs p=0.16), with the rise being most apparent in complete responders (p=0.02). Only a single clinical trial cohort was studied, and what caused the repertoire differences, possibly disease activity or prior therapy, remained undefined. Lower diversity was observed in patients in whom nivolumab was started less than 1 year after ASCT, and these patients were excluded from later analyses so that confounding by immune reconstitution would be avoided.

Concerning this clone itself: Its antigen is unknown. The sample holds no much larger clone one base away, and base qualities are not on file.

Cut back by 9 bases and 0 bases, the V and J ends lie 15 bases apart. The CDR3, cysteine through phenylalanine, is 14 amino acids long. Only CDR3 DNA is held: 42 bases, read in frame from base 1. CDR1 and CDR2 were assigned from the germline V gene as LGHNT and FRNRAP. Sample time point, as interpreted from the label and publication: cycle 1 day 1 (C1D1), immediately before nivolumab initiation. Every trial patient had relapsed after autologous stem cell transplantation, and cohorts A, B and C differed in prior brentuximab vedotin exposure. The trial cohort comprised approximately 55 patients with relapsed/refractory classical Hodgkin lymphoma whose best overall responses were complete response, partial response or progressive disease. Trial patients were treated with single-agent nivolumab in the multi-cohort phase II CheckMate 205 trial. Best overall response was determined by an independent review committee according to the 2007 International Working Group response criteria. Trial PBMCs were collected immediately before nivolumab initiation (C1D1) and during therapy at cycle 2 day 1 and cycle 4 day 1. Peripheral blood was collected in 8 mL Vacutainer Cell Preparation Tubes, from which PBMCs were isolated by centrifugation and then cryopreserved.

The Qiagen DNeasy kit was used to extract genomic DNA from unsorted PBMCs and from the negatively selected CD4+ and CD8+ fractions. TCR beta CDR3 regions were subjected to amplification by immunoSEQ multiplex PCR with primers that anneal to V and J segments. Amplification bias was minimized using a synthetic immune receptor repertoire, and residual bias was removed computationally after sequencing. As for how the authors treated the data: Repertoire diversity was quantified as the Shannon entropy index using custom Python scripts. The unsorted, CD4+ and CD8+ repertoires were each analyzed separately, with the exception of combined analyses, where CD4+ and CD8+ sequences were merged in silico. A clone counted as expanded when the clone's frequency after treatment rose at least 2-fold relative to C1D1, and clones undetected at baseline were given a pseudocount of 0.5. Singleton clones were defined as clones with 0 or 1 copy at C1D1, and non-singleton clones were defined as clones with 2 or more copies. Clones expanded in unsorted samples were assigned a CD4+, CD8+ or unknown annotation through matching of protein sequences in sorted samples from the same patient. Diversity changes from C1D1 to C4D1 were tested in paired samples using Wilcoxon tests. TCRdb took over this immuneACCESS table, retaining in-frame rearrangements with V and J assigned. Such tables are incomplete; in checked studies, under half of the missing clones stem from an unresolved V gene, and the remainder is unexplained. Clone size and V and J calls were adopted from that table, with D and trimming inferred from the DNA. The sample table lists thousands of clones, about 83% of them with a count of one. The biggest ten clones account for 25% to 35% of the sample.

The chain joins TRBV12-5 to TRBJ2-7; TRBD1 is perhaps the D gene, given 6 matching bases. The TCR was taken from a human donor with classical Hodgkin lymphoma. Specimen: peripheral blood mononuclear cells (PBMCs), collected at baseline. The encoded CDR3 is CASRDIPFSYEQYF. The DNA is TGTGCTAGCCGGGACATTCCGTTCTCCTACGAGCAGTACTTC.